This T cell receptor beta chain stems from a study of shared clonotypes between healthy human individuals. On the study more broadly: CD4 naive and CD4 memory each took three plates per donor, while CD8 naive took two and CD8 memory one. Study observations and caveats: Generation of non-shared clonotypes was less probable than generation of clonotypes shared by all four donors. Clonotype sharing among donors likely depends on sequencing depth.

Measured with immunoSEQ multiplex PCR; TCRdb has only the in-frame clones, and not every one. The table records more than 1.2 million clones, approximately 98.5% of them present only once. Of note for this clone: Antigen specificity is unknown.

CDR3 length: 15 amino acids. V lost 3 bases, J lost 7 bases, and 19 bases lay in between. CDR1 SGHTA and CDR2 FQGNSA come from the germline V gene. The TCR was taken from a man between 25 and 39 years old in good health. The specimen sequenced was naive CD4+ T cells sorted from blood. The subset is: CD45RA+ positively selected. The chain employs TRBV7-2 and TRBJ2-7; D unclear. This CDR3 is CASSFYHPRPDEQYF. The DNA of the CDR3 is TGTGCCAGCAGCTTCTACCACCCCCGACCTGATGAGCAGTACTTC.